The rows below give T cell receptor beta chains drawn from one sample of a study of T-cell memory formation after mild COVID-19. TCRdb itself ran the 5' RACE reads through MiXCR, one entry per CDR3 protein. The repertoire holds roughly 310,000 distinct CDR3 sequences, about a sixth seen once, with roughly 23% in the top ten. Sequenced material: PBMCs or a T cell subset sorted from them (not recorded which). All receptors derive from a man between 18 and 29 years old who had mild COVID-19 (a few samples of this study predate the infection). Cell type and time point are not known. The CDR3 runs from the conserved cysteine through the conserved F or W. The D gene is left open where the match is weak. Clone size is given for some rows only: seen once, a few or many times, or a class if the clone is expanded.

d_gene,j_gene,v_gene,abundance,CDR3nt,CDR3aa
-,TRBJ2-2,TRBV19,many,TGTGCCAGTAGTATTAGCGTCTTGACCGGGGAGCTGTTTTTT,CASSISVLTGELFF
TRBD1,TRBJ1-2,TRBV7-9,few,TGTGCCAGCAGCTTTGATTCACGGTTACAGGGGGATGGCTACACCTTC,CASSFDSRLQGDGYTF
-,TRBJ1-5,TRBV7-2,many,TGTGCCAGCAGCTTAAGGGGCAATCAGCCCCAGCATTTT,CASSLRGNQPQHF
-,TRBJ2-2,TRBV12-3/TRBV12-4,-,TGTGCCAGCCTACCTGACACCGGGGAGCTGTTTTTT,CASLPDTGELFF
TRBD2,TRBJ2-1,TRBV27,few,TGTGCCAGCAGTTTAGTAGCGGGGGGCGAGCAGTTCTTC,CASSLVAGGEQFF
TRBD2,TRBJ2-1,TRBV7-9,few,TGTGCCAGCAGGAGTAGCGGGGGCTACAATGAGCAGTTCTTC,CASRSSGGYNEQFF
-,TRBJ1-5,TRBV4-2,few,TGTGCCAGCAGCCAAGACGGCGTAGGAGATCAGCCCCAGCATTTT,CASSQDGVGDQPQHF
-,TRBJ2-5,TRBV7-3,few,TGTGCCAGCAGCTTAATTGGTCATGGGGAGACCCAGTACTTC,CASSLIGHGETQYF
-,TRBJ1-2,TRBV25-1,few,TGTGCCAGCAGTGAATTCCCTGTCCAGGCCCCAGGGTATGGCTACACCTTC,CASSEFPVQAPGYGYTF
TRBD1,TRBJ1-5,TRBV12-3/TRBV12-4,-,TGTGCCAGCAGCTCCACAGGGGTCAATCAGCCCCAGCATTTT,CASSSTGVNQPQHF
-,TRBJ2-2,TRBV7-2,-,TGTGCCAGCAGCTTTCCTGTAGGGAAGAACACCGGGGAGCTGTTTTTT,CASSFPVGKNTGELFF
-,TRBJ1-2,TRBV7-2,-,TGTGCCAGCAGCTTAGTGTCGGCCCCCGAAGGTGGCTATGGCTACACCTTC,CASSLVSAPEGGYGYTF
TRBD1,TRBJ1-1,TRBV12-5,many,TGTGCTAGTGGCGCTGGGACAGGGATAACTGAAGCTTTCTTT,CASGAGTGITEAFF
TRBD1,TRBJ1-2,TRBV12-3/TRBV12-4,-,TGTGCCAGCAACGCGGCAGGGGGCTTGGGCTACACCTTC,CASNAAGGLGYTF
-,TRBJ2-4,TRBV29-1,many,TGCAGCGTTGAAGATCTTCAGGGGGAGGTCAGCATTCAGTACTTC,CSVEDLQGEVSIQYF
TRBD1,TRBJ2-1,TRBV3-1,few,TGTGCCAGCAGCCAAGATTTGGTAGTGACAGGGGATGAGCAGTTCTTC,CASSQDLVVTGDEQFF
-,TRBJ1-1,TRBV13,few,TGTGCCAGCAGCTTGGGGGATGCTTTCTTT,CASSLGDAFF
TRBD1,TRBJ2-5,TRBV4-1,-,TGCGCCAGCAGCCAAGACCCGGGACAGCAAGAGACCCAGTACTTC,CASSQDPGQQETQYF
TRBD2,TRBJ2-3,TRBV7-9,-,TGTGCCAGCAGCCTTCTTACTCTAGCGGGGATCACCATTTACACAGATACGCAGTATTTT,CASSLLTLAGITIYTDTQYF
-,TRBJ2-5,TRBV12-3/TRBV12-4,many,TGTGCCAGCAGACTCTCGGGGGCAGAGACCCAGTACTTC,CASRLSGAETQYF
TRBD2,TRBJ2-1,TRBV5-1,many,TGCGCCAGCAGCTTAGGACTAGCGGGCTACAATGAGCAGTTCTTC,CASSLGLAGYNEQFF
TRBD1,TRBJ1-1,TRBV29-1,few,TGCAGCTCCGGTGTCAGGGGGAGTAGCACTGAAGCTTTCTTT,CSSGVRGSSTEAFF
TRBD2,TRBJ2-5,TRBV4-3,-,TGCGCCAGCAGCCAAGTCCTAGCGGGGGCAGAGACCCAGTACTTC,CASSQVLAGAETQYF
TRBD2,TRBJ2-3,TRBV30,many,TGTGCCTGCAAGACTAGCGGGACAGATACGCAGTATTTT,CACKTSGTDTQYF
TRBD1,TRBJ2-7,TRBV7-8,many,TGTGCCAGCAGCTGGACAGGGAGGAACGAGCAGTACTTC,CASSWTGRNEQYF
-,TRBJ2-2,TRBV4-3,-,TGCGCCAGCAGCTCAGACACGTTTCAACCCGGGGAGCTGTTTTTT,CASSSDTFQPGELFF
-,TRBJ1-3,TRBV4-3,many,TGCGCCAGCAGTTCGACAAGGTCTGGAAACACCATATATTTT,CASSSTRSGNTIYF
TRBD2,TRBJ2-3,TRBV7-2,many,TGTGCCAGCAGCTTAGTTGCCGGGACTAGCGGGGCCCCAGATACGCAGTATTTT,CASSLVAGTSGAPDTQYF
-,TRBJ2-7,TRBV4-3,-,TGCGCCAGCAGCCAAAGACAAGGGAAGGCCTACGAGCAGTACTTC,CASSQRQGKAYEQYF
TRBD1,TRBJ2-3,TRBV29-1,-,TGCAGCGTTGCCGCCCAGGGGGCAGATACGCAGTATTTT,CSVAAQGADTQYF
-,TRBJ1-4,TRBV27,few,TGTGCCAGCAGTTTAAGATGGGGGACTAATGAAAAACTGTTTTTT,CASSLRWGTNEKLFF
TRBD2,TRBJ2-3,TRBV20-1,few,TGCAGTGCTACCGAGCGGGGTCCTAGCACAGATACGCAGTATTTT,CSATERGPSTDTQYF
-,TRBJ2-3,TRBV12-3/TRBV12-4,many,TGTGCCAGCAGCTTAGGTTCAGATACGCAGTATTTT,CASSLGSDTQYF
TRBD1,TRBJ1-4,TRBV19,few,TGTGCCACCCGGACAGGGGGTAATGAAAAACTGTTTTTT,CATRTGGNEKLFF
-,TRBJ2-2,TRBV11-3,many,TGTGCCAGCAGCTTAGATGGGGCCGGGGAGCTGTTTTTT,CASSLDGAGELFF
TRBD1,TRBJ1-2,TRBV12-3/TRBV12-4,-,TGTGCCAGCAGTCGGACAGGGATCTATGGCTACACCTTC,CASSRTGIYGYTF
TRBD1,TRBJ1-5,TRBV3-1,-,TGTGCCAGCAGCCAGACCAGGGGGCGACGGCAGCCCCAGCATTTT,CASSQTRGRRQPQHF
-,TRBJ2-3,TRBV6-5,few,TGTGCCACCCACACATACCCAGGGGTCGGCACAGATACGCAGTATTTT,CATHTYPGVGTDTQYF
-,TRBJ2-3,TRBV3-1,few,TGTGCCAGCAGCCAAGTGGCCAGGCGCACAGATACGCAGTATTTT,CASSQVARRTDTQYF
-,TRBJ1-2,TRBV18,few,TGTGCCAGCTCACCACCGGTCGGGACACTATATGGCTACACCTTC,CASSPPVGTLYGYTF
-,TRBJ1-6,TRBV4-3,many,TGCGCCAGCAGCCAAGATCGACAGGCAGATTCACCCCTCCACTTT,CASSQDRQADSPLHF
-,TRBJ2-2,TRBV7-9,few,TGTGCCAGCAGCCGCACCGGGGAGCTGTTTTTT,CASSRTGELFF
TRBD1,TRBJ1-1,TRBV5-1,-,TGCGCCAGCAGCTTTTCCCGGACAGGAACCCTTATGAACACTGAAGCTTTCTTT,CASSFSRTGTLMNTEAFF
-,TRBJ2-3,TRBV6-1,-,TGTGCCAGCAATCCACTACTTACAGGGACCCAGACGCAGTATTTT,CASNPLLTGTQTQYF
-,TRBJ2-2,TRBV7-9,many,TGTGCCAGCAGCCCGGAGCAGACCCTAACCGGGGAGCTGTTTTTT,CASSPEQTLTGELFF
TRBD1,TRBJ2-5,TRBV15,few,TGTGCCACCAGCAGAGCCCGGGACAGGAAGGTCTTC,CATSRARDRKVF
-,TRBJ1-1,TRBV6-5,-,TGTGCCAGCAGTTACTCGATAAGGGGGTCGACTGAAGCTTTCTTT,CASSYSIRGSTEAFF
-,TRBJ2-2,TRBV4-1,few,TGCGCCAGCAGCCAGTCCGTCCCCCGGAGGTCCGGGGAGCTGTTTTTT,CASSQSVPRRSGELFF
-,TRBJ1-2,TRBV5-4,-,TGTGCCAGCAGCCCCCAACGGGCGGATAACTATGGCTACACCTTC,CASSPQRADNYGYTF
-,TRBJ2-4,TRBV5-6,-,TGTGCCAGCAGCTTGGGGTACAAAAACATTCAGTACTTC,CASSLGYKNIQYF
-,TRBJ1-3,TRBV12-3/TRBV12-4,few,TGTGCCAGCAGGATTGGACGGAGCTCTGGAAACACCATATATTTT,CASRIGRSSGNTIYF
-,TRBJ1-3,TRBV6-5,few,TGTGCCAGCAGTTTGTCGCAGGTCGGGAGTGGAAACACCATATATTTT,CASSLSQVGSGNTIYF
-,TRBJ2-7,TRBV5-1,few,TGCGCCAGCAGCCTCAGGACTCAAACGGGGGAGGACGAGCAGTACTTC,CASSLRTQTGEDEQYF
-,TRBJ1-2,TRBV7-8,-,TGTGCCAGCAGCGGGCGGGGGGGAAGGAATGGCTACACCTTC,CASSGRGGRNGYTF
-,TRBJ2-3,TRBV7-2,few,TGTGCCAGCAGCTGGGAAGGGGCCGAGGATACGCAGTATTTT,CASSWEGAEDTQYF